This TCR beta chain derives from a study of T cells expressing NK-cell markers. In the study overall: Among eight sequenced donors, seven carried HCMV seropositivity while one was seronegative.

A remark on this clonotype: The antigen is not known.

TCRdb reprocessed the 5' RACE reads; each CDR3 protein has one entry and no DNA is given. Across hundreds of thousands of distinct CDR3 sequences, the top ten clones capture approximately 6.8% of the sample. Whole-study findings and limits: About 1.0-7.5% of CD8+ T cells in roughly six donors belonged to dominant NKG2C+ clonotypes. HCMV specificity was not established for the expanded NKG2C+ T cell clones.

Germline CDR1 is LGHNA and CDR2 is YNFKEQ. The length of the CDR3 is 14 residues. Source material: blood T cells: a sorted CD56 or NKG2C T cell subset, CD4+ or CD8+ T cells, or bulk PBMC T cells (not recorded which). V is TRBV4-2 and J is TRBJ1-5. The sequence derives from a woman aged 18 to 75 in good health. CDR3 in amino acids: CASSQERGIQPQHF.